This record looks at one T cell receptor beta chain sequence and its context. Its antigen is as yet unknown. An expansion of CD8+CD57+ cells by flow cytometry had been shown in patients chosen for sequencing. This entry comes from a study of CD8+CD57+ T cells in acquired aplastic anemia. On the study more broadly: Sorted CD4+ and CD8+ cells gave an average of roughly 3.3 ug of DNA.

TCR beta VDJ and CDR3 were profiled, and genomic DNA was the template. One entry per CDR3 protein results from TCRdb running MiXCR on the reads. The sample includes roughly 280,000 distinct CDR3 sequences, under 60% of them seen just once. Germline CDR1 is SGHRS and CDR2 is YFSETQ. With V trimmed by 4 bases and J by 5 bases, 14 bases remained unmatched. CDR3 length: 16 amino acids. Study observations and caveats: Significance was not reached for CD8+ Simpson's diversity between patients and controls. Common to patients and controls were approximately 30 CD8+ CDR3 sequences.

Material for sequencing was sorted CD4+, CD8+, or CD8+CD57+ T cells (not recorded which) from PBMCs. This sequence was found in a human donor with aplastic anemia. The J gene is TRBJ1-1, the V gene TRBV5-1; 7 positions agree with TRBD1. The CDR3 protein is CASSLNEGALGTEAFF. As DNA, the CDR3 is TGCGCCAGCAGCCTCAATGAGGGGGCCTTGGGGACTGAAGCTTTCTTT.